This is a list of T cell receptor beta chains from one sample in a study of neurological immune-mediated disorders. A single record per CDR3 protein comes from TCRdb applying MiXCR to the 5' RACE reads. The sample carries fewer than 45,000 distinct CDR3 sequences, about 6% recorded once. The source material was CD4+ T cells from blood. The receptors derive from a woman aged 40 to 50 in good health. Both conserved end residues are part of each CDR3. D genes are given only for firm matches. Clone size is given for some rows only: seen once, a few or many times, or a class if the clone is expanded.

v_gene	d_gene	j_gene	abundance	CDR3aa	CDR3nt
TRBV6-6	.	TRBJ1-5	many	CASSLRQGRGNQPQHF	TGTGCCAGCAGTTTACGTCAGGGACGTGGCAATCAGCCCCAGCATTTT
TRBV5-1	.	TRBJ2-1	many	CASSEMDSLVDNEQFF	TGCGCCAGCAGCGAAATGGACTCCCTAGTGGACAATGAGCAGTTCTTC
TRBV7-2	TRBD2	TRBJ2-7	many	CASSSRPTSGGYEQYF	TGTGCCAGCAGCTCCCGACCTACTAGCGGGGGCTACGAGCAGTACTTC
TRBV20-1	.	TRBJ2-7	many	CSAPSLAGKDKQYF	TGCAGTGCCCCTTCACTGGCGGGAAAGGATAAGCAGTACTTC
TRBV4-3	.	TRBJ1-2	many	CASSQDTDRPYGYTF	TGCGCCAGCAGCCAAGATACCGACAGGCCCTATGGCTACACCTTC
TRBV9	TRBD2	TRBJ2-1	many	CASSVAGIGTSGPNEQFF	TGTGCCAGCAGCGTAGCCGGTATAGGGACTAGCGGCCCCAATGAGCAGTTCTTC
TRBV5-1	.	TRBJ2-5	many	CASSFGAGETQYF	TGCGCCAGCTCCTTTGGGGCCGGGGAGACCCAGTACTTC
TRBV29-1	.	TRBJ1-1	many	CSVVTAMAFF	TGCAGCGTTGTTACAGCTATGGCTTTCTTT
TRBV10-3	.	TRBJ2-7	many	CAISENPQTYEQYF	TGTGCCATCAGTGAGAACCCCCAAACCTACGAGCAGTACTTC
TRBV11-2	.	TRBJ2-3	many	CASSSFGQFTDTQYF	TGTGCCAGCAGCTCATTCGGACAGTTCACAGATACGCAGTATTTT
TRBV4-3	.	TRBJ2-1	many	CASSQDMGDEQFF	TGCGCCAGCAGCCAAGATATGGGGGATGAGCAGTTCTTC
TRBV6-5	.	TRBJ2-1	many	CASSREVYNEQFF	TGTGCCAGCAGTAGGGAGGTCTACAATGAGCAGTTCTTC
TRBV28	.	TRBJ2-3	.	CASSLGSRQAGTQYF	TGTGCCAGCAGTTTAGGATCACGCCAGGCGGGTACGCAGTATTTT
TRBV7-2	.	TRBJ2-7	many	CASSLAYGGSYEQYF	TGTGCCAGCAGCTTAGCATATGGGGGGTCCTACGAGCAGTACTTC
TRBV28	TRBD1	TRBJ1-5	many	CASSLGGTGGASAQPQHF	TGTGCCAGCAGTTTAGGAGGGACAGGGGGCGCGTCGGCTCAGCCCCAGCATTTT
TRBV11-2	TRBD1	TRBJ2-1	many	CASSRSGQGGYNEQFF	TGTGCCAGCAGCCGCTCCGGACAGGGGGGCTACAATGAGCAGTTCTTC
TRBV29-1	.	TRBJ1-2	many	CSVRGTGYGYTF	TGCAGCGTGAGGGGAACAGGTTATGGCTACACCTTC
TRBV28	.	TRBJ2-2	many	CARMTAPNHTGELFF	TGTGCCAGGATGACTGCTCCGAATCACACCGGGGAGCTGTTTTTT
TRBV15	.	TRBJ2-4	many	CATSRGSSNIQYF	TGTGCCACCAGCAGGGGATCTTCCAACATTCAGTACTTC
TRBV28	TRBD2	TRBJ2-7	many	CASTWDSGTYEQYF	TGTGCCAGCACCTGGGATAGCGGGACCTACGAGCAGTACTTC
TRBV28	.	TRBJ1-2	many	CASSPGERTAGYTF	TGTGCCAGCAGCCCCGGCGAGCGTACGGCTGGCTACACCTTC
TRBV5-1	.	TRBJ2-1	many	CASSLEAGSYNEQFF	TGCGCCAGCAGCTTGGAGGCAGGGTCCTACAATGAGCAGTTCTTC
TRBV12-3/TRBV12-4	.	TRBJ1-2	many	CASSPRGSYGYTF	TGTGCCAGCAGTCCGCGGGGGAGCTATGGCTACACCTTC
TRBV7-3	TRBD1	TRBJ2-4	many	CASSLTPGTVAKNIQYF	TGTGCCAGCAGCTTAACACCCGGGACAGTAGCCAAAAACATTCAGTACTTC
TRBV19	.	TRBJ1-1	few	CASSIVLGVAEAFF	TGTGCCAGTAGTATAGTTTTGGGAGTCGCTGAAGCTTTCTTT
TRBV28	.	TRBJ2-6	many	CASAKALGRSLWGANVLTF	TGTGCCAGCGCGAAGGCGTTGGGAAGGTCTCTTTGGGGGGCCAACGTCCTGACTTTC
TRBV7-2	.	TRBJ1-2	many	CASSQVEGGRDGYTF	TGTGCCAGCAGTCAAGTGGAGGGGGGGAGGGATGGCTACACCTTC
TRBV7-2	.	TRBJ2-7	many	CASSLVTGPYEQYF	TGTGCCAGCAGCTTAGTGACAGGCCCCTACGAGCAGTACTTC
TRBV5-1	.	TRBJ2-1	many	CASRSDVGEQFF	TGCGCCAGCAGGAGCGACGTGGGTGAGCAGTTCTTC
TRBV20-1	.	TRBJ2-2	many	CSARPAGRGGTGELFF	TGCAGTGCTAGACCCGCCGGCAGGGGAGGAACCGGGGAGCTGTTTTTT
TRBV3-1	.	TRBJ1-6	many	CASSPGQQANSPLHF	TGTGCCAGCAGCCCTGGACAGCAAGCTAATTCACCCCTCCACTTT
TRBV10-3	TRBD2	TRBJ2-2	many	CAIQREGDAGELFF	TGTGCCATTCAGCGGGAGGGTGATGCCGGGGAGCTGTTTTTT
TRBV29-1	TRBD1	TRBJ1-2	many	CSVRDRGLRDGYTF	TGCAGCGTTCGGGACAGGGGGCTCCGGGATGGCTACACCTTC
TRBV10-2	TRBD1	TRBJ1-4	many	CASTDRAIATNEKLFF	TGCGCCAGCACGGACAGGGCTATTGCAACTAATGAAAAACTGTTTTTT
TRBV5-1	.	TRBJ2-1	many	CASSLGGGYGAEQFF	TGCGCCAGCAGCTTGGGAGGGGGGTACGGAGCTGAGCAGTTCTTC
TRBV29-1	TRBD2	TRBJ2-2	many	CSVAGLVAGELFF	TGCAGCGTTGCGGGACTAGTTGCCGGGGAGCTGTTTTTT
TRBV28	.	TRBJ2-3	many	CASSLGRVFTTDTQYF	TGTGCCAGCAGTTTAGGCAGGGTTTTTACCACAGATACGCAGTATTTT
TRBV20-1	.	TRBJ1-5	many	CSARDPRQAGRPQHF	TGCAGTGCTAGAGATCCCCGACAGGCCGGCCGTCCCCAGCATTTT